These T cell receptor beta chains were read from a single sample in a study of CD8 T cells in ankylosing spondylitis. TCRdb reanalysed the 5' RACE reads using MiXCR and keeps one entry per CDR3 protein. The top ten clones hold 6.8% of a sample with approximately 540,000 distinct CDR3 sequences, about 13% of them seen once. Material for sequencing was blood, either unsorted or a sorted T cell fraction (not recorded which). Receptors originate from a male donor with ankylosing spondylitis. CDR3s include the opening cysteine and the closing phenylalanine or tryptophan. Fields, in order: V gene, J gene, clone size, D gene, CDR3 protein, CDR3 DNA. A D gene is named only where the DNA matches it firmly. Expanded clones get a size class; other rows say once, few or many, or leave the size out.

TRBV20-1	TRBJ2-1	-	-	CSAGSLARGINEQFF	TGCAGTGCTGGGTCCCTAGCGAGAGGGATAAATGAGCAGTTCTTC
TRBV12-5	TRBJ2-2	few	TRBD2	CASGLALTSGHTGELFF	TGTGCTAGTGGTCTCGCCCTGACTAGCGGGCACACCGGGGAGCTGTTTTTT
TRBV7-9	TRBJ1-1	-	-	CASRQSMNTEAFF	TGTGCCAGCAGGCAAAGTATGAACACTGAAGCTTTCTTT
TRBV20-1	TRBJ2-3	-	-	CSGQGSTDTQYF	TGCAGTGGCCAGGGGAGCACAGATACGCAGTATTTT
TRBV10-3	TRBJ2-2	many	TRBD2	CAISVTSGSVGELFF	TGTGCCATCAGTGTGACTAGCGGGAGTGTCGGGGAGCTGTTTTTT
TRBV7-9	TRBJ2-7	few	-	CASTPGYSYEQYF	TGTGCCAGCACCCCCGGTTACTCCTACGAGCAGTACTTC
TRBV18	TRBJ1-4	-	-	CASSPSGTGEKLFF	TGTGCCAGCTCACCATCCGGGACGGGAGAAAAACTGTTTTTT
TRBV7-2	TRBJ2-1	many	TRBD1	CASSPDRGIYNEQFF	TGTGCCAGCAGCCCGGACAGGGGGATCTACAATGAGCAGTTCTTC
TRBV2	TRBJ2-7	-	-	CASRAGDYEQYF	TGTGCCAGCAGGGCAGGAGACTACGAGCAGTACTTC
TRBV7-2	TRBJ1-2	many	TRBD1	CASSSGTGGLDGYTF	TGTGCCAGCAGCTCCGGGACAGGGGGCTTAGATGGCTACACCTTC
TRBV19	TRBJ1-2	-	-	CASNSRDNGYTF	TGTGCCTCCAACTCCAGGGATAACGGCTACACCTTC
TRBV2	TRBJ2-1	few	-	CASAGGDNEQFF	TGTGCCAGCGCCGGAGGAGACAATGAGCAGTTCTTC
TRBV5-1	TRBJ1-2	many	TRBD1	CASSMDRYYGYTF	TGCGCCAGCAGCATGGACAGGTACTATGGCTACACCTTC
TRBV11-1	TRBJ2-1	many	-	CASSPPSVNEQFF	TGTGCCAGCAGCCCCCCGTCGGTCAATGAGCAGTTCTTC
TRBV20-1	TRBJ2-7	-	-	CSARDPGWSSYEQYF	TGCAGTGCTAGAGATCCTGGGTGGAGCTCCTACGAGCAGTACTTC
TRBV28	TRBJ2-5	-	-	CASSSDVGLAGRNYF	TGTGCCAGCAGTTCAGACGTGGGACTGGCTGGGCGAAACTACTTC
TRBV7-9	TRBJ2-7	-	TRBD2	CASTYLKRDDEQYF	TGTGCCAGCACCTATTTAAAGCGGGACGACGAGCAGTACTTC
TRBV20-1	TRBJ2-2	-	-	CSARLRDRTGELFF	TGCAGTGCTCGACTAAGAGACCGGACCGGGGAGCTGTTTTTT
TRBV5-8	TRBJ1-2	few	-	CASSLAGREYGYTF	TGTGCCAGCAGCTTGGCTGGCAGGGAGTATGGCTACACCTTC
TRBV5-1	TRBJ2-3	-	-	CASSLRWTDTQYF	TGCGCCAGCAGCTTAAGATGGACAGATACGCAGTATTTT
TRBV2	TRBJ2-2	-	TRBD1	CASTPDRGRTGELFF	TGTGCCAGCACCCCAGACAGGGGGCGTACCGGGGAGCTGTTTTTT
TRBV12-3/TRBV12-4	TRBJ2-6	many	-	CASSFQGSSGANVLTF	TGTGCCAGCAGTTTTCAGGGGAGCTCTGGGGCCAACGTCCTGACTTTC
TRBV10-3	TRBJ2-3	few	TRBD1	CAISSGQDPSTDTQYF	TGTGCCATCAGTTCTGGACAGGACCCTAGCACAGATACGCAGTATTTT
TRBV7-9	TRBJ2-3	-	TRBD2	CASSLVFSGRGDTQYF	TGTGCCAGCAGCTTAGTCTTTAGCGGGAGAGGAGATACGCAGTATTTT
TRBV20-1	TRBJ2-5	few	-	CSSFRGVVQYF	TGCAGTTCCTTCAGAGGGGTCGTCCAGTACTTC
TRBV12-3/TRBV12-4	TRBJ1-2	many	-	CASTRTSDYGYTF	TGTGCCAGCACTCGTACTTCTGACTATGGCTACACCTTC
TRBV4-1	TRBJ1-6	many	-	CASSQDGGAGSPLHF	TGCGCCAGCAGCCAAGATGGGGGGGCCGGTTCACCCCTCCACTTT
TRBV20-1	TRBJ1-5	many	TRBD1	CSAGDSLGNQPQHF	TGCAGTGCTGGGGACAGTCTGGGAAATCAGCCCCAGCATTTT
TRBV27	TRBJ2-3	-	-	CASSPYRISTDTQYF	TGTGCCAGCAGTCCCTACAGGATTAGCACAGATACGCAGTATTTT